The TCR beta chain under discussion was sequenced for a study of blood T cell repertoires in COVID-19. Study at large: PBMCs, B-cell-depleted T cells, or T cells were the source of the cDNA or gDNA that made up the material.

TCRdb keeps only in-frame clones here, not all; method: immunoSEQ multiplex PCR. Of about 230,000 clones in the sample, 83% were seen once. The CDR3 sequence is 14 residues long. The junction had 5 bases not matched to a gene; V was cut back by 5 bases and J by 5 bases. CDR1 and CDR2 (germline): LNHDA, SQIVND (reference sequence). The gene calls are TRBV19 and TRBJ2-5; 10 bases match TRBD2. Sequencing input: peripheral blood. This receptor was taken from a woman aged 50 to 65 with acute or convalescent COVID-19. CDR3 sequence (DNA): TGTGCCAGTAGTGTAGCGGGGGGCCGGGAGACCCAGTACTTC. It codes for CASSVAGGRETQYF.